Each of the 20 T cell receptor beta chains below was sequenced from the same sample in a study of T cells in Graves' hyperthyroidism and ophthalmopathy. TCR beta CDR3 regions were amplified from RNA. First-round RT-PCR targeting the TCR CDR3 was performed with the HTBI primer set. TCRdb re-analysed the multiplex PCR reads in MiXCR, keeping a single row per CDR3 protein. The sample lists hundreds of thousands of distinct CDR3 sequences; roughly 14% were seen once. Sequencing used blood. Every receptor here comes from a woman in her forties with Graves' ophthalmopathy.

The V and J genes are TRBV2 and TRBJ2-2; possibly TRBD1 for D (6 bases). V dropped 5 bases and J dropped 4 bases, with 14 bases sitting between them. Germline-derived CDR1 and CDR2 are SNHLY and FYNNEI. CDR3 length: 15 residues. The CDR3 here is CASSIMGTLTGELFF. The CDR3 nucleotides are TGTGCCAGCAGTATCATGGGGACACTCACCGGGGAGCTGTTTTTT.

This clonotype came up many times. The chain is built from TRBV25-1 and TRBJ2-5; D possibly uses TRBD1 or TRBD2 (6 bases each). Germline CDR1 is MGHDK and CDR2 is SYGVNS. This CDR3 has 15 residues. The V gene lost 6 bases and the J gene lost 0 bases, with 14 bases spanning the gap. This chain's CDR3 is CASSGKGGHQETQYF. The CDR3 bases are TGTGCCAGCAGCGGAAAGGGGGGTCACCAAGAGACCCAGTACTTC.

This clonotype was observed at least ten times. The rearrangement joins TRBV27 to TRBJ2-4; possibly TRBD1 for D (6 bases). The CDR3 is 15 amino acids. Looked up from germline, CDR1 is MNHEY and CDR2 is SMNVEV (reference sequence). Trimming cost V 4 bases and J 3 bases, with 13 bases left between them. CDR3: CASSSGDVGKNIQYF. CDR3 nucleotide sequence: TGTGCCAGCAGTTCAGGGGATGTGGGCAAAAACATTCAGTACTTC.

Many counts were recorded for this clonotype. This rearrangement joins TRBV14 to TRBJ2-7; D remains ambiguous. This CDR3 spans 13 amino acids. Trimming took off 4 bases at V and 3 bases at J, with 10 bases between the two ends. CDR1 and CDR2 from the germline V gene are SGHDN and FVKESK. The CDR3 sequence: CASSPWSSYEQYF. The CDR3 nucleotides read TGTGCCAGCAGCCCCTGGTCGAGCTACGAGCAGTACTTC. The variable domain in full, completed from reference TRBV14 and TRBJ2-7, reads EAGVTQFPSHSVIEKGQTVTLRCDPISGHDNLYWYRRVMGKEIKFLLHFVKESKQDESGMPNNRFLAERTGGTYSTLKVQPAELEDSGVYFCASSPWSSYEQYFGPGTRLTVT.

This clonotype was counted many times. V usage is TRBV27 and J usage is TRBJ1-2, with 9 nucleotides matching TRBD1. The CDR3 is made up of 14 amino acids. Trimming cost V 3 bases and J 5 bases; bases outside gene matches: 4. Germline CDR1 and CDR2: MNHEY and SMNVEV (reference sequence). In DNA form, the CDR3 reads TGTGCCAGCAGTTTCAGGACAGGGGAATATGGCTACACCTTC. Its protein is CASSFRTGEYGYTF.

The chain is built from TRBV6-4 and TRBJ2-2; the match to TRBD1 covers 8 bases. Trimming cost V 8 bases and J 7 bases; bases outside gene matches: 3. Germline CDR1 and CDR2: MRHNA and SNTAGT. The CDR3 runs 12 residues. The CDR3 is CASQTGVGELFF. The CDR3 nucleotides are TGTGCCAGCCAGACAGGGGTCGGGGAGCTGTTTTTT.

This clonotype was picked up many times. CDR3 in DNA: TGTGCCAGCAGTAATTCCCGCGGGGAGACCCAGTACTTC. Its translation: CASSNSRGETQYF. The chain couples TRBV6-5 to TRBJ2-5; TRBD2 might be the D (5 bases). V was cut by 5 bases and J by 5 bases, with 12 bases left in between. The CDR3 consists of 13 residues. Germline V lookup: CDR1 MNHEY, CDR2 SVGAGI.

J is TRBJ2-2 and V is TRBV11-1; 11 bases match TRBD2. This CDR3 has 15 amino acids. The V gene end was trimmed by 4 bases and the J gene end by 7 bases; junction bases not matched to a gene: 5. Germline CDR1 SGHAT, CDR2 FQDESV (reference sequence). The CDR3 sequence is CASSYPLAGDGELFF. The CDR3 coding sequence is TGTGCCAGCAGCTACCCACTAGCGGGAGACGGGGAGCTGTTTTTT.

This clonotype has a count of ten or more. DNA of the CDR3: TGTGCCAGCAGCTTGGGTCTCGCGGGGAGAGCTGAAGCTTTCTTT. Its protein is CASSLGLAGRAEAFF. This chain uses TRBV13 with TRBJ1-1, with unresolved D. Trimming stripped 3 bases from V and 6 bases from J, with 17 bases between. CDR1 is PRHDT and CDR2 is FYEKMQ in the germline V gene (reference sequence). The CDR3 is 15 amino acids.

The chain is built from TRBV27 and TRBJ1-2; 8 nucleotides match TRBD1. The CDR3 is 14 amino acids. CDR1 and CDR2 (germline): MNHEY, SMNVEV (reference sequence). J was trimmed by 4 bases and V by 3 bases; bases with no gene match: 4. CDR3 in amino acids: CASSFSQGVYGYTF. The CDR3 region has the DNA TGTGCCAGCAGTTTTTCACAGGGGGTCTATGGCTACACCTTC.

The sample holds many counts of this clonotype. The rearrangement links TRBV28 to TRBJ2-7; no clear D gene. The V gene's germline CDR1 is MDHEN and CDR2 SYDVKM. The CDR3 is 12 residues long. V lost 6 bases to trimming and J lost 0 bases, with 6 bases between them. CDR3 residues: CASSQISYEQYF. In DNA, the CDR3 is TGTGCCAGCAGCCAGATCTCCTACGAGCAGTACTTC.

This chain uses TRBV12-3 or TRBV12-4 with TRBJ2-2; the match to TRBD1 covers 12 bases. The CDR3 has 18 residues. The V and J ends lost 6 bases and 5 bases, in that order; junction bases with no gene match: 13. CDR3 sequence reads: CASRLRAPGQGATGELFF. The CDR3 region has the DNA TGTGCCAGCAGACTAAGGGCCCCGGGACAGGGGGCAACCGGGGAGCTGTTTTTT.

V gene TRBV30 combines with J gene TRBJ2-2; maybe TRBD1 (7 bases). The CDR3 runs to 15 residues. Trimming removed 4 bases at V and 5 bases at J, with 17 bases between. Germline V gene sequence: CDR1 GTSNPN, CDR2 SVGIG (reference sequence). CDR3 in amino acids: CAWKPQGRWTGELFF. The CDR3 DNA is TGTGCCTGGAAACCACAGGGGAGGTGGACCGGGGAGCTGTTTTTT.

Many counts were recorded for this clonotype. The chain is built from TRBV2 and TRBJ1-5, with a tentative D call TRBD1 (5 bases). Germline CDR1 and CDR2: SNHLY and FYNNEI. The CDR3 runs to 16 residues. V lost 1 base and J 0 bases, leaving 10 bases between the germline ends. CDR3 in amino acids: CASSEGGGDSNQPQHF. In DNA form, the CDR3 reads TGTGCCAGCAGTGAAGGGGGGGGGGATAGCAATCAGCCCCAGCATTTT.

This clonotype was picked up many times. The CDR3 is CASTWTSGETQYF. In DNA form, the CDR3 reads TGTGCCAGCACCTGGACTAGCGGAGAGACCCAGTACTTC. The chain links TRBV6-5 to TRBJ2-5, with 10 bases identical to TRBD2. Unmatched junction bases numbered 3, after V lost 7 bases and J lost 4 bases. The CDR3 has 13 amino acids. Germline V gene data show CDR1 as MNHEY and CDR2 as SVGAGI.

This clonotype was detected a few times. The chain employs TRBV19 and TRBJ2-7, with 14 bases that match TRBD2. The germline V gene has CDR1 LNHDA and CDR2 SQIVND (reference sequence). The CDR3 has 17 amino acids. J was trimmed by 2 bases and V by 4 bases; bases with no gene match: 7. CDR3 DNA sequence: TGTGCCAGTAGTAGGGGGACTAGCGGGAGTACCCCCTACGAGCAGTACTTC. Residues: CASSRGTSGSTPYEQYF.

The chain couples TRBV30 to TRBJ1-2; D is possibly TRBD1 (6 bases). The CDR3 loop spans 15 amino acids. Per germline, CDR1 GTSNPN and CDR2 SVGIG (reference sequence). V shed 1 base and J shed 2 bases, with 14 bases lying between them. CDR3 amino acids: CAWSGPRQVNYGYTF. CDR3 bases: TGTGCCTGGAGTGGACCCAGACAGGTGAACTATGGCTACACCTTC.

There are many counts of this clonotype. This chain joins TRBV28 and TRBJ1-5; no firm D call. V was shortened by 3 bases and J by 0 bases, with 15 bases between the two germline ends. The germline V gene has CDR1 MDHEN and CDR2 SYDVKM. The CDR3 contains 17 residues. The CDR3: CASSFKIGQSSNQPQHF. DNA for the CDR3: TGTGCCAGCAGTTTTAAGATTGGGCAGTCTAGCAATCAGCCCCAGCATTTT.

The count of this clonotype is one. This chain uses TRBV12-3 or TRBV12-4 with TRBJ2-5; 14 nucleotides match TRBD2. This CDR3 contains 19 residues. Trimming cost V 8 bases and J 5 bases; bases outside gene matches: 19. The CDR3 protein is CASGSGVTSGRARGETQYF. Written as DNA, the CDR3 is TGTGCCAGCGGCTCCGGTGTGACTAGCGGGAGGGCCCGGGGTGAGACCCAGTACTTC.

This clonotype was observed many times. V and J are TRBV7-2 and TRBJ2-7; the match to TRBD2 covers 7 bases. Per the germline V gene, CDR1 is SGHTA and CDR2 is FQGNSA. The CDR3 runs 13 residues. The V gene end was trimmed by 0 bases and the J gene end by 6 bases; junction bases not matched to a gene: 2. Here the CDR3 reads CASSLATGGEQYF. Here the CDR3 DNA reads TGTGCCAGCAGCTTAGCGACGGGAGGCGAGCAGTACTTC. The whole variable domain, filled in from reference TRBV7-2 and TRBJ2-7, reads GAGVSQSPSNKVTEKGKDVELRCDPISGHTALYWYRQSLGQGLEFLIYFQGNSAPDKSGLPSDRFSAERTGGSVSTLTIQRTQQEDSAVYLCASSLATGGEQYFGPGTRLTVT.